These T cell receptor beta chains were read from a single sample in a study of human T cells and chemical hapten exposure. TCRdb reanalysed the RACE reads using MiXCR and keeps one entry per CDR3 protein. The table shows about 46,000 distinct CDR3 sequences, with 9.4% occurring only once. The specimen comprised whole blood, sampled in connection with sensitization to the hapten diphenylcyclopropenone (DPC). The receptor set was obtained from a woman aged 40 to 50 with alopecia areata. Some clones in this sample may be carry-over from other donors' samples. Each CDR3 is given with its conserved first and last residue. Each record gives: clone size, D gene, V gene, J gene, CDR3 protein, CDR3 DNA. D genes are given only for firm matches. Not every row has a clone size; where given, it reads once, few, many or a size class.

>many|TRBD1|TRBV5-1|TRBJ2-3
CASSPTGTPGSTDTQYF
TGCGCCAGCAGCCCGACAGGGACCCCCGGTTCCACAGATACGCAGTATTTT
>NA|NA|TRBV2|TRBJ1-2
CAQTGYGYTF
TGTGCCCAGACCGGCTATGGCTACACCTTC
>many|NA|TRBV29-1|TRBJ2-1
CSVERQAPPSGEQFF
TGCAGCGTTGAAAGGCAGGCACCGCCGAGTGGTGAGCAGTTCTTC
>many|TRBD1|TRBV10-3|TRBJ1-1
CAISESSPGGALGTEAFF
TGTGCCATCAGTGAGTCGAGTCCAGGGGGCGCCTTGGGAACTGAAGCTTTCTTT
>many|TRBD2|TRBV6-2/TRBV6-3|TRBJ2-3
CASSGLAATQYF
TGTGCCAGCAGTGGACTAGCGGCTACGCAGTATTTT
>few|NA|TRBV9|TRBJ1-1
CASSVLPGNTEAFF
TGTGCCAGCAGCGTATTACCGGGGAACACTGAAGCTTTCTTT
>many|NA|TRBV7-2|TRBJ2-2
CASSPAHTGELFF
TGTGCCAGCAGCCCGGCCCACACCGGGGAGCTGTTTTTT
>many|NA|TRBV4-1|TRBJ2-1
CASSQDPGWNEQFF
TGCGCCAGCAGCCAAGATCCGGGATGGAATGAGCAGTTCTTC
>NA|NA|TRBV12-3/TRBV12-4|TRBJ1-5
CASRVRGDSNQPQHF
TGTGCCAGCAGGGTTAGAGGGGATAGCAATCAGCCCCAGCATTTT
>few|NA|TRBV7-2|TRBJ1-2
CASSSSTGGYTF
TGTGCCAGCAGCTCATCCACAGGGGGCTACACCTTC
>few|TRBD1|TRBV4-1|TRBJ1-5
CASSLEWDRNQPQHF
TGCGCCAGCAGCCTTGAATGGGACAGAAATCAGCCCCAGCATTTT
>many|NA|TRBV4-3|TRBJ2-1
CASSQDPPSSYNEQFF
TGCGCCAGCAGCCAAGATCCACCCAGCTCCTACAATGAGCAGTTCTTC
>few|TRBD1|TRBV12-3/TRBV12-4|TRBJ1-1
CASSLVAGGSNTEAFF
TGTGCCAGCAGCCTTGTCGCAGGGGGTTCGAACACTGAAGCTTTCTTT
>many|NA|TRBV12-3/TRBV12-4|TRBJ2-3
CASGTGLDTDTQYF
TGTGCCAGCGGGACGGGGTTGGACACAGATACGCAGTATTTT
>few|NA|TRBV7-9|TRBJ2-7
CASSLTRGPNSYEQYF
TGTGCCAGCAGCTTAACTCGGGGGCCGAACTCCTACGAGCAGTACTTC
>many|TRBD2|TRBV4-3|TRBJ2-2
CASSQHISGGNTGELFF
TGCGCCAGCAGCCAGCATATTAGCGGGGGAAACACCGGGGAGCTGTTTTTT
>many|NA|TRBV29-1|TRBJ1-2
CSVERPRVGYTF
TGCAGCGTTGAACGCCCTAGGGTCGGCTACACCTTC